Listed below are T cell receptor beta chains from one sample, sequenced in a study of vaccination effects on CD4 cells after COVID-19. Their antigen targets remain unknown. Repertoires were generated with immunoSEQ multiplex PCR, while TCRdb's copy carries only in-frame clones and drops some. The sample has approximately 54,000 clones; around 86% are singletons. The sample was CD4+ T cells from PBMCs cultured with HCoV-229E spike peptides, taken before COVID-19 vaccination. The receptors shown here come from a human donor who received a COVID-19 vaccine. The CDR3 runs from the conserved cysteine through the conserved F or W. Clone sizes are given selectively: once, few, many, or a class where the clone is expanded.

NA | TRBJ1-6 | TRBV7-2 | CASSLESRPQPLHF
NA | TRBJ1-1 | TRBV18 | CASSPGPMNTEAFF
NA | TRBJ2-2 | TRBV19 | CASKRGGNTGELFF
NA | TRBJ2-1 | TRBV5-1 | CASSARTGIGYNEQFF
NA | TRBJ2-3 | TRBV5-8 | CASSLAETSGGGDTQYF
NA | TRBJ1-3 | TRBV3-1/TRBV3-2 | CASSLTPSSGNTIYF
few | TRBJ2-5 | TRBV5-1 | CASSLGGGGRRETQYF
once | TRBJ2-6 | TRBV5-1 | CASSLVGLSFSGANVLTF
NA | TRBJ2-1 | TRBV7-2 | CASSLAGLNEQFF
NA | TRBJ1-2 | TRBV7-2 | CASRGGQMNYGYTF
few | TRBJ2-3 | TRBV5-1 | CASRSMQGSDTQYF
NA | TRBJ1-6 | TRBV5-1 | CASSWDLNNSPLHF